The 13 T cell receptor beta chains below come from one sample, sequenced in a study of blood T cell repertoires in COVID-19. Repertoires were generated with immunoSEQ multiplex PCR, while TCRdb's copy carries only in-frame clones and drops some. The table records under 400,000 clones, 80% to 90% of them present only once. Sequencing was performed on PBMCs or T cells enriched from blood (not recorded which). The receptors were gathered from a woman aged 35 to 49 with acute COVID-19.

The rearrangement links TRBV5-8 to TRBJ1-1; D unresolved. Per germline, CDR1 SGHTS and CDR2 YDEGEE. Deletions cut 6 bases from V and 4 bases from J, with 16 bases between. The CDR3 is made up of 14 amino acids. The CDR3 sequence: CASIFRERGTEAFF. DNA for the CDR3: TGTGCCAGCATCTTCCGCGAGCGGGGCACTGAAGCTTTCTTT. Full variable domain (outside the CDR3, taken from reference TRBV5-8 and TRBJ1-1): EAGVTQSPTHLIKTRGQQATLRCSPISGHTSVYWYQQALGLGLQFLLWYDEGEERNRGNFPPRFSGRQFPNYSSELNVNALELEDSALYLCASIFRERGTEAFFGQGTRLTVV.

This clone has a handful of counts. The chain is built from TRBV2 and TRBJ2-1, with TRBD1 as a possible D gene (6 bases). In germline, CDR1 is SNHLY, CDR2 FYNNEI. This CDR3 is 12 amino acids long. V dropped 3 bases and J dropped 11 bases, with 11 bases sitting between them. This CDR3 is CASSDRGNQQFF. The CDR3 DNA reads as TGTGCCAGCAGTGACAGGGGTAATCAGCAGTTCTTC.

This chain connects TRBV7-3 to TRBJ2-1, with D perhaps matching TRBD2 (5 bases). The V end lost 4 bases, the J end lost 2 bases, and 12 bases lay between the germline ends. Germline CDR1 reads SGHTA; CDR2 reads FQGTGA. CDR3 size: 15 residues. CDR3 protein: CASSSTSVPYNEQFF. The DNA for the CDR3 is TGTGCCAGCAGCTCAACTAGTGTCCCCTACAATGAGCAGTTCTTC.

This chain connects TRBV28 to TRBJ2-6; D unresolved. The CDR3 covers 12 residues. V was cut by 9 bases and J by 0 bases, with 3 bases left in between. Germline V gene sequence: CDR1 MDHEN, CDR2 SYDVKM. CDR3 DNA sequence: TGTGCCAGTAGCTCTGGGGCCAACGTCCTGACTTTC. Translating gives CASSSGANVLTF.

The CDR3 region is CASSYSQLVNEQFF. The CDR3 coding sequence is TGTGCCAGCAGTTACTCCCAGTTGGTGAATGAGCAGTTCTTC. The V gene is TRBV6-2 or TRBV6-3, the J gene TRBJ2-1; D is unclear. Germline V CDR1 and CDR2: MNHEY, SVGEGT. With 0 bases removed from V and 7 bases from J, the gap between germline ends came to 10 bases. This CDR3 has 14 residues.

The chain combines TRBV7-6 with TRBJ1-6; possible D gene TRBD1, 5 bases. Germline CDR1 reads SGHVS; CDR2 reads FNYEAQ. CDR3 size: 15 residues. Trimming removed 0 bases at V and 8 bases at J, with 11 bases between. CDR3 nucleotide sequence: TGTGCCAGCAGCTTAGCAGGGGTAAAGGATTCACCCCTCCACTTT. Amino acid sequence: CASSLAGVKDSPLHF.

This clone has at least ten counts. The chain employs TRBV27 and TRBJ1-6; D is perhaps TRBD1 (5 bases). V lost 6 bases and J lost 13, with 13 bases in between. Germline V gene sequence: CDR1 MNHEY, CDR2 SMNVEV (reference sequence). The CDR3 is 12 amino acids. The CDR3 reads CASSANWGPLHF. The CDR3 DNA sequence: TGTGCCAGCAGCGCCAATTGGGGCCCCCTCCACTTT.

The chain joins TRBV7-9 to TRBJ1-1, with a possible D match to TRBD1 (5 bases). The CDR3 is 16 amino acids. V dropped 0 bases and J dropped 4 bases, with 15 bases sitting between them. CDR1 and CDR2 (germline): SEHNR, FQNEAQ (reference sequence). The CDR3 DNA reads TGTGCCAGCAGCTTAGCCCTGGGGGGGGTGAGCACTGAAGCTTTCTTT. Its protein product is CASSLALGGVSTEAFF.

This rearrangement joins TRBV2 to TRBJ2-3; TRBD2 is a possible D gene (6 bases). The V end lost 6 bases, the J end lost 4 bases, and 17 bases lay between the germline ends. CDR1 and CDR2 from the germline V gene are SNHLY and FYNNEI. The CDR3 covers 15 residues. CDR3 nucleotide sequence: TGTGCCAGCAGGGGACTCAAGGGATCGGCAGATACGCAGTATTTT. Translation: CASRGLKGSADTQYF. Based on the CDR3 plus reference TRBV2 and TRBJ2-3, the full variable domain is EPEVTQTPSHQVTQMGQEVILRCVPISNHLYFYWYRQILGQKVEFLVSFYNNEISEKSEIFDDQFSVERPDGSNFTLKIRSTKLEDSAMYFCASRGLKGSADTQYFGPGTRLTVL.

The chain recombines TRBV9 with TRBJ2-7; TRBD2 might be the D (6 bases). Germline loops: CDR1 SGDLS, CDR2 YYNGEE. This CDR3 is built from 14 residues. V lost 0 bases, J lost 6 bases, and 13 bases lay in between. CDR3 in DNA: TGTGCCAGCAGCGTAGGGGAGGTGGCCCGCGAGCAGTACTTC. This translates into CASSVGEVAREQYF.

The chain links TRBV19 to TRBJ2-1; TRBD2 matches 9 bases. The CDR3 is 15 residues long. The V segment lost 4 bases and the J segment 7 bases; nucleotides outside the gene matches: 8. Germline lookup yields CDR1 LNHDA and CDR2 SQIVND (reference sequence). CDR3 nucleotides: TGTGCCAGTAGTAGGACTAGCGTGGAGGGAAATGAGCAGTTCTTC. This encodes CASSRTSVEGNEQFF.

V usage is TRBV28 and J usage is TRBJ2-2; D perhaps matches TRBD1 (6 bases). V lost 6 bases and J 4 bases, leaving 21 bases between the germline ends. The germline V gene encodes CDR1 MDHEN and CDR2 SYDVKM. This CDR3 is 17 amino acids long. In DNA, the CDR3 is TGTGCCAGCAGGCCTGGGGGCCAGAGGTCGGTCACCGGGGAGCTGTTTTTT. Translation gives CASRPGGQRSVTGELFF. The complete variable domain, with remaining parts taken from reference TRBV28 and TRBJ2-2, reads DVKVTQSSRYLVKRTGEKVFLECVQDMDHENMFWYRQDPGLGLRLIYFSYDVKMKEKGDIPEGYSVSREKKERFSLILESASTNQTSMYLCASRPGGQRSVTGELFFGEGSRLTVL.

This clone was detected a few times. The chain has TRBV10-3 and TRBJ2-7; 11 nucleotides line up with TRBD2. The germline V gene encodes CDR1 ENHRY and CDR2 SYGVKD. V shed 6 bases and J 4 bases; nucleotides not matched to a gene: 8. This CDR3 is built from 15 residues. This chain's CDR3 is CAIRDTSGSKYEQYF. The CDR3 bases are TGTGCCATCAGGGATACTAGCGGGAGTAAATACGAGCAGTACTTC.